This T cell receptor beta chain was obtained from a study of cytomegalovirus exposure and HLA in healthy donors. Study-wide points: TCR beta V- and J-gene trimming was later associated with a missense DCLRE1C variant. Most sequenced TCRs were rare (though some public TCRs occurred in many donors). Certain sequence variants were highly shared and formed a cluster, and this cluster was likely a sequencing artifact. Presence/absence comparisons presumed near-even sequencing depth among donors.

CDR3 size: 14 residues. Unmatched junction bases numbered 8, after V lost 5 bases and J lost 6 bases. Germline V CDR1 and CDR2: MNHEY, SMNVEV (reference sequence). Primers: 60 Vbeta forward and 13 Jbeta reverse. Measured with immunoSEQ multiplex PCR; TCRdb has only the in-frame clones, and not every one. The specimen's table records some 48,000 clones. Notes on this clone: Its antigen is as yet unknown.

This TCR was recovered from a male donor in good health and CMV-seropositive. Sequencing was performed on PBMCs. The rearrangement uses TRBV27 and TRBJ1-1, with 8 bases fitting TRBD1. CDR3 region: CASSVTGGESEAFF. For the CDR3, the DNA is TGTGCCAGCAGTGTAACAGGGGGGGAGTCTGAAGCTTTCTTT.